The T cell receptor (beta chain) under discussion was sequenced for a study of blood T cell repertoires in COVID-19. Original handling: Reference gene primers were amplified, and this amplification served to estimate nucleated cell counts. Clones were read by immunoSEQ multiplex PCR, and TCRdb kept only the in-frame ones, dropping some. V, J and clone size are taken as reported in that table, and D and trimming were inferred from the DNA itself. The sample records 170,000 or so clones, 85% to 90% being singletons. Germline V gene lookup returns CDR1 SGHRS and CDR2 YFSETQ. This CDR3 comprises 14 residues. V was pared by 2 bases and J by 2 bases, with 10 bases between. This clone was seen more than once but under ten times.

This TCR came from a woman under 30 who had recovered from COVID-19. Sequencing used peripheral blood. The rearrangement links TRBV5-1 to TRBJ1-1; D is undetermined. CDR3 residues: CASSLIVPNTEAFF. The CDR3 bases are TGCGCCAGCAGCTTAATTGTCCCTAACACTGAAGCTTTCTTT.